This T cell receptor beta chain is from a study of shared clonotypes between healthy human individuals. This clone has only a few counts. Genomic DNA of unsorted samples came from 85 million to 90 million PBMCs. Germline V gene data show CDR1 as MDHEN and CDR2 as SYDVKM. This CDR3 is built from 14 residues. V gave up 2 bases and J gave up 7 bases; unmatched junction bases: 5. Samples underwent the assay at deep level. Replicate PCRs run on unsorted PBMC used around 0.3 ug DNA, which was 25,000 to 30,000 T cell genomes. Assay used: immunoSEQ multiplex PCR; TCRdb lists only in-frame clones, some missing. This sample has nearly 500,000 clones; about 79% occur once, and the top ten carry under 15%.

Sequences were obtained from PBMCs. This sequence joins TRBV28 and TRBJ1-2; 9 positions match TRBD1. This TCR was recovered from a woman aged 40 to 55 in good health. Some clones in this sample may be carry-over from other donors' samples. The CDR3 protein is CASSLRGQGRGYTF. In DNA form, the CDR3 reads TGTGCCAGCAGTTTACGCGGACAGGGGCGTGGCTACACCTTC.